This TCR beta chain emerged from a study of CD4+ T cells in melanoma. Regarding the study as a whole: CD8+ T cell, macrophage and B cell function reportedly correlated with neoantigen-specific CD4+ T cells. Neoantigen-specific CD4+ T cells in melanoma reportedly had diverse differentiation states.

The repertoire was sequenced with immunoSEQ multiplex PCR; TCRdb's copy has only in-frame clones and lacks some. The table records 9,500 to 13,000 clones, less than 75% of them present only once. About this clone itself: Its antigen is as yet unknown.

Sequencing was carried out using cells from a culture (not recorded whether cultured in vitro). This TCR derives from a human donor with melanoma.

The CDR3 DNA reads TGTGCCAGCAGCCTTACAGGGGCAACTAATGAAAAACTGTTTTTT. It encodes CASSLTGATNEKLFF. The rearrangement links TRBV28 to TRBJ1-4; 7 bases align to TRBD1. With 6 bases clipped from V and 0 bases from J, the junction kept 4 bases outside the gene matches. The CDR3 runs to 15 residues. CDR1 MDHEN and CDR2 SYDVKM come from the germline V gene.